The clone carrying this T cell receptor (beta chain) appeared many times. The CDR3 goes on 3 residues after the read ends, and that part is filled in from the germline J gene. The CDR3 totals 17 residues. The V and J ends lost 0 bases and 2 bases, in that order; junction bases with no gene match: 6. CDR1 is MNHEY, CDR2 SVGEGT, per germline. TCRdb's table, derived via immunoSEQ multiplex PCR, lists solely in-frame clones and lacks some. The sample is made up of roughly 29,000 clones, none counted only once. This sample stems from a study of T cell clonality in common variable immunodeficiency. This sequence originates from a person aged 18 to 70 in good health. The J gene is TRBJ1-5, the V gene TRBV6-2 or TRBV6-3, with 8 bases lining up with TRBD1. Sequencing was performed on peripheral blood mononuclear cells. The CDR3 protein is CASSYSAGGGGNQPQHF. CDR3 bases read: TGTGCCAGCAGTTACTCGGCAGGGGGCGGAGGCAATCAGCCC.